These T cell receptor beta chains were read from a single sample in a study of blood T cell repertoires in COVID-19. Assay used: immunoSEQ multiplex PCR; TCRdb lists only in-frame clones, some missing. The sample carries roughly 100,000 clones, around 84% recorded once. The sequenced sample consisted of peripheral blood. These receptors all come from a middle-aged man with active or convalescent COVID-19. Both conserved end residues are part of each CDR3. A D gene is named only where the DNA matches it firmly. Rows may omit the clone size; those that give it use once, few, many or a size class.

v_call,j_call,cdr3_length,d_call,clone_size,cdr3_nt,cdr3_aa
TRBV29-1,TRBJ2-5,12,TRBD1,-,TGCAGCGCCAAGACAGGGGGAGAGACCCAGTACTTC,CSAKTGGETQYF
TRBV19,TRBJ1-1,14,-,few,TGTGCCAGTCGAGGACAGAGGATGAACACTGAAGCTTTCTTT,CASRGQRMNTEAFF
TRBV2,TRBJ1-6,13,TRBD1,-,TGTGCCATTACCGGGACAGGGGCTTCACCCCTCCACTTT,CAITGTGASPLHF
TRBV28,TRBJ2-5,14,-,-,TGTGCCAGCAGTACCACCGCGGGGCAAGAGACCCAGTACTTC,CASSTTAGQETQYF
TRBV28,TRBJ2-5,15,TRBD1,-,TGTGCCAGCAGCCGTGACAGGGGGCGCATCGAGACCCAGTACTTC,CASSRDRGRIETQYF
TRBV6-5,TRBJ1-3,14,-,-,TGTGCCAGCAAGAGGGAGAGCTCTGGAAACACCATATATTTT,CASKRESSGNTIYF
TRBV5-1,TRBJ2-1,15,-,-,TGCGCCAGCAGCTTGGTACGGAGCTCCTACAATGAGCAGTTCTTC,CASSLVRSSYNEQFF
TRBV19,TRBJ2-5,13,TRBD2,-,TGTGCCACCTACGGGGGGGGGAGAGAGACCCAGTACTTC,CATYGGGRETQYF
TRBV7-2,TRBJ1-1,13,TRBD1,-,TGTGCCAGCAGCGGGACAGGTTACACTGAAGCTTTCTTT,CASSGTGYTEAFF
TRBV28,TRBJ2-2,15,TRBD2,-,TGTGCCAGCAGTTTATCAGGCGGGGGGGCCGGGGAGCTGTTTTTT,CASSLSGGGAGELFF
TRBV14,TRBJ1-1,15,TRBD1,-,TGTGCCAGCAGCGAGCTGACAGGGTTCGACACTGAAGCTTTCTTT,CASSELTGFDTEAFF
TRBV11-2,TRBJ2-2,15,-,-,TGTGCCAGCACCCCGGTCTCAGGGCGGACCGGGGAGCTGTTTTTT,CASTPVSGRTGELFF
TRBV7-8,TRBJ2-2,14,-,once,TGTGCCAGCAGCCATGGACTTATCACCGGGGAGCTGTTTTTT,CASSHGLITGELFF
TRBV3-1/TRBV3-2,TRBJ1-6,15,-,once,TGTGCCAGCAGCCTTGGACAGACCTATAATTCACCCCTCCACTTT,CASSLGQTYNSPLHF
TRBV5-6,TRBJ1-2,16,-,-,TGTGCCAGCAGCCTTAGTGACCTGACAAGAAACTATGGCTACACCTTC,CASSLSDLTRNYGYTF
TRBV12-5,TRBJ1-2,13,-,few,TGTGCTAGTGGTTTGGACAGGGTTTATGGCTACACCTTC,CASGLDRVYGYTF
TRBV5-1,TRBJ1-2,14,TRBD1,few,TGCGCCAGCAGCGCGGACAGGGGGGACTATGGCTACACCTTC,CASSADRGDYGYTF